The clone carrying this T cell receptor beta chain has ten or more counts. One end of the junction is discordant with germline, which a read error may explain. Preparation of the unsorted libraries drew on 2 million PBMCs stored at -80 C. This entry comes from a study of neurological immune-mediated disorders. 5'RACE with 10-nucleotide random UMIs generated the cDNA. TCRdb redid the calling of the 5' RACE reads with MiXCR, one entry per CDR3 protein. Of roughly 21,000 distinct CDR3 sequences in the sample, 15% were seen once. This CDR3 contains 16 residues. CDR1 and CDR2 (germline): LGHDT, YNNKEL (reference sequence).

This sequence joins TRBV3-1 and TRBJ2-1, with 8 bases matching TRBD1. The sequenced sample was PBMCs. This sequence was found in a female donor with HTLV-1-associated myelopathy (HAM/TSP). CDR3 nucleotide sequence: TGTGCCAGCACCCAATGGGACAGGTTTGAAAACAATGAGCAGTTCTTC. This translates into CASTQWDRFENNEQFF.